One sample yielded the 16 T cell receptor beta chains listed below, sequenced in a study of T cells expressing NK-cell markers. Using the 5' RACE reads, TCRdb records one entry per CDR3 protein without DNA. The sample table includes 350,000 to 450,000 distinct CDR3 sequences. The sequenced sample was blood T cells: a sorted CD56 or NKG2C T cell subset, CD4+ or CD8+ T cells, or bulk PBMC T cells (not recorded which). The receptors were gathered from a man aged 18 to 69 in good health.

J is TRBJ1-2 and V is TRBV6-5; TCRdb lists TRBD1, though no DNA is available to test this call. The CDR3 contains 15 residues. Per germline, CDR1 MNHEY and CDR2 SVGAGI. CDR3 sequence: CASSSDWGRGYGYTF.

V gene TRBV7-8 combines with J gene TRBJ2-5; TCRdb's D call of TRBD1 is untestable without DNA. The germline gives CDR1 SGHVS, CDR2 FQNEAQ. The CDR3 sequence is 17 residues long. The CDR3 spells CASSFGTGGLLGETQYF. The whole variable domain, remainder taken from reference TRBV7-8 and TRBJ2-5, is GAGVSQSPRYKVAKRGQDVALRCDPISGHVSLFWYQQALGQGPEFLTYFQNEAQLDKSGLPSDRFFAERPEGSVSTLKIQRTQQEDSAVYLCASSFGTGGLLGETQYFGPGTRLLVL.

The chain is built from TRBV7-7 and TRBJ2-1. The CDR3 is made up of 16 amino acids. Germline assignment: CDR1 SSHAT and CDR2 FNYEAQ (reference sequence). CDR3 region: CASSLMASSSYNEQFF.

The chain employs TRBV11-1 and TRBJ1-1; TCRdb returns TRBD1, unconfirmable since there is no DNA. This CDR3 is 19 amino acids long. Germline loops: CDR1 SGHAT, CDR2 FQDESV (reference sequence). The chain's CDR3 is CASRSRRGTGVQQNTEAFF.

This chain uses TRBV11-3 with TRBJ2-5; TCRdb calls TRBD2, which cannot be checked without DNA. Germline-derived CDR1 and CDR2 are SGHNT and YENEEA. The CDR3 runs 14 residues. CDR3 protein: CASSLGPNQETQYF.

The chain employs TRBV12-3 or TRBV12-4 and TRBJ1-1. This CDR3 is built from 14 residues. CDR3 residues: CASSLNNRNTEAFF.

This chain uses TRBV7-6 with TRBJ2-3. The CDR3 length is 17 residues. Germline values: CDR1 SGHVS, CDR2 FNYEAQ. This CDR3 reads CASSLDGVGTSTDTQYF.

The chain is built from TRBV20-1 and TRBJ1-4. CDR3 size: 14 residues. Germline-derived CDR1 and CDR2 are DFQATT and SNEGSKA (reference sequence). CDR3 in amino acids: CSILGEGQTSKLFF.

V is TRBV7-2 and J is TRBJ2-3. Germline assignment: CDR1 SGHTA and CDR2 FQGNSA. The CDR3 loop spans 11 amino acids. CDR3 in amino acids: CASSPILAQYF.

V usage is TRBV10-3 and J usage is TRBJ1-1; absent DNA, TCRdb's TRBD1 call cannot be checked. The germline V gene has CDR1 ENHRY and CDR2 SYGVKD. CDR3 length: 13 residues. The CDR3 reads CAIRRQGLAEAFF.

Here the CDR3 reads CASTSIWDRAYGYTF. The chain couples TRBV6-1 to TRBJ1-2; the D gene TCRdb calls, TRBD1, cannot be checked with no DNA. The CDR3 contains 15 residues. The germline gives CDR1 MNHNS, CDR2 SASEGT.

The rearrangement uses TRBV7-9 and TRBJ2-4. CDR3 length: 16 amino acids. CDR1 is SEHNR, CDR2 FQNEAQ, per germline (reference sequence). CDR3: CASSLADGLAKNIQYF.

The chain is built from TRBV29-1 and TRBJ2-4; the TCRdb call, TRBD1, lacks DNA for checking. The CDR3 is made up of 15 amino acids. Germline V gives CDR1 SQVTM, CDR2 ANQGSEA. CDR3: CSVGMGGLAKNIQYF.

The chain has TRBV19 and TRBJ1-5; TCRdb selects TRBD1, and the lack of DNA leaves this call unchecked. The CDR3 is made up of 13 amino acids. Germline V gene lookup returns CDR1 LNHDA and CDR2 SQIVND (reference sequence). The CDR3 region is CASSIAPVQPQHF.

The chain combines TRBV20-1 with TRBJ2-7; checking the TCRdb D call of TRBD1 is not possible without DNA. This CDR3 spans 13 amino acids. Per germline, CDR1 DFQATT and CDR2 SNEGSKA (reference sequence). The CDR3 region is CSAILRGTYEQYF.

This chain connects TRBV20-1 to TRBJ1-6; TCRdb indicates TRBD1, and absent DNA this call remains unverified. Germline V CDR1 and CDR2: DFQATT, SNEGSKA (reference sequence). The CDR3 is 14 residues long. CDR3 in amino acids: CSASRQGVNSPLHF.